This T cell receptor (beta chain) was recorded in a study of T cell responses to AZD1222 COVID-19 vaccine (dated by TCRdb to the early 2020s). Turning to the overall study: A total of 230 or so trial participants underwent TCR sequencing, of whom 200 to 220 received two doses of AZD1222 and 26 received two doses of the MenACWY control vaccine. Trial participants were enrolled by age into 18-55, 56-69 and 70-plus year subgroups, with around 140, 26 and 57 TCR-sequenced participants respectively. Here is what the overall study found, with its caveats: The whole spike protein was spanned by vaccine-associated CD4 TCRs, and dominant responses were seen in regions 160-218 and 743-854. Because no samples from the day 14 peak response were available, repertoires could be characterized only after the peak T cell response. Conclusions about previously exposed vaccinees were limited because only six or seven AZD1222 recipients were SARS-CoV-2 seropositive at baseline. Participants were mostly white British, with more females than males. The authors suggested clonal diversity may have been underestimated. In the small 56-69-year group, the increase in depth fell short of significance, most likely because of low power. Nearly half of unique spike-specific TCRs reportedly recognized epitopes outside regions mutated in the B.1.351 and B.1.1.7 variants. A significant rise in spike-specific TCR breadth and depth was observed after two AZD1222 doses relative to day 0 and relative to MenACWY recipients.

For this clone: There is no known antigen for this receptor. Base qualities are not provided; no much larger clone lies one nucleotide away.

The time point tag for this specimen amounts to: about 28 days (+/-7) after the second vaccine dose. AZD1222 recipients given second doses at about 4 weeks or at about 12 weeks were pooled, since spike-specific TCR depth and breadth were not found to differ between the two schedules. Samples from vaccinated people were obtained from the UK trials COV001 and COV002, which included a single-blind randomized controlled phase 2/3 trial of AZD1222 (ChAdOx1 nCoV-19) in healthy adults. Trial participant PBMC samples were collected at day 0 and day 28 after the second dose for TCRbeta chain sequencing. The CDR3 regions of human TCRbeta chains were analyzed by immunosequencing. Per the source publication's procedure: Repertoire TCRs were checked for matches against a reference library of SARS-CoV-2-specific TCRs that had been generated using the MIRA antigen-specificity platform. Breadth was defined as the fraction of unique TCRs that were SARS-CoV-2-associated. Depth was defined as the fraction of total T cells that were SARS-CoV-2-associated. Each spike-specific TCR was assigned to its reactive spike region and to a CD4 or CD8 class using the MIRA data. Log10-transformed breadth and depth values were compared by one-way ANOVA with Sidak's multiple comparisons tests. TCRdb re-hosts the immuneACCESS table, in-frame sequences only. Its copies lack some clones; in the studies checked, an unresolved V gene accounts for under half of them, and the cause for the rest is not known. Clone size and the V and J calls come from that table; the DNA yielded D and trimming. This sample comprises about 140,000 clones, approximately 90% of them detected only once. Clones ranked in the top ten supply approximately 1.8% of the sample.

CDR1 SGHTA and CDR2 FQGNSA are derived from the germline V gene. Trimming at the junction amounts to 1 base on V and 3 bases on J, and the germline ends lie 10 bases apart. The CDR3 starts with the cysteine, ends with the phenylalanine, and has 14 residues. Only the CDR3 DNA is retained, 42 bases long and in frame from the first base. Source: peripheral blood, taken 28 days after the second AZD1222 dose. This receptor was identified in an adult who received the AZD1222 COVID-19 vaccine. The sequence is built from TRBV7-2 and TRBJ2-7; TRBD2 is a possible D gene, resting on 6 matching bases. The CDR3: CASSLGLARYEQYF. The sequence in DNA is TGTGCCAGCAGCTTAGGGCTAGCGCGCTACGAGCAGTACTTC.